This TCR beta chain was sequenced in a study of CD8+ T cells in alopecia areata. Across the whole study: C3H/HeJ donors with spontaneous alopecia, about 6-13 months old, supplied skin grafts to approximately 7-11-week-old female C3H/HeJ mice.

Regarding this clone: Gene names follow the mouse nomenclature. The sequence runs out 4 residues before the end of the CDR3; the remainder is reconstructed from the germline J gene.

RNA was extracted and reverse transcribed into cDNA as the sequencing template. The repertoire was sequenced with immunoSEQ multiplex PCR; TCRdb's copy has only in-frame clones and lacks some. The sample presents under 350,000 clones, none singletons. A panel of CD4, CD8alpha, NKG2D, NKG2ACE and other markers served to sort pooled cutaneous lymph node cells. In germline, CDR1 is GKSSPN, CDR2 SITVG. The CDR3 sequence is 13 residues long. J is TRBJ2-5 and V is TRBV31, with D tentatively TRBD2 (5 bases). This TCR derives from a C3H/HeJ mouse with alopecia areata. Mice of this strain are of MHC haplotype H2-k. Sequences were obtained from CD4+ T cells sorted from a lymph node. The sequenced part of the CDR3 DNA is TGTGCCTGGAGTCAACTGGTGGTGGAC. This translates into CAWSQLVVD. In full, the CDR3 reads CAWSQLVVDTQYF.